Listed below are T cell receptor beta chains from one sample, sequenced in a study of T cell changes during pregnancy in multiple sclerosis. Profiled with immunoSEQ multiplex PCR; TCRdb holds only in-frame clones, not every one. This sample has approximately 93,000 clones; around 90% occur once, and the top ten carry more than 1.5%. This material consisted of peripheral blood, taken in the first trimester of pregnancy. These receptors were taken from a female donor in good health, enrolled as a control in a pregnancy study. CDR3s include the opening cysteine and the closing phenylalanine or tryptophan. D genes are given only for firm matches. The size entry is marked missing in some rows and otherwise reads once, few, many or a size class.

clone size,J gene,D gene,V gene,CDR3 DNA,CDR3 protein
NA,TRBJ2-5,NA,TRBV5-1,TGCGCCAGCAGCTTGGCCCCCGGGAACCACCAAGAGACCCAGTACTTC,CASSLAPGNHQETQYF
NA,TRBJ2-1,NA,TRBV4-3,TGCGCCAGCAGCGAAGAGATGACTATCTCGCCGTACAATGAGCAGTTCTTC,CASSEEMTISPYNEQFF
NA,TRBJ2-5,TRBD1,TRBV5-1,TGCGCCAGCAGCTGGAGGACAGGGGGGCTTGGGGAGACCCAGTACTTC,CASSWRTGGLGETQYF
NA,TRBJ1-4,TRBD1,TRBV7-2,TGTGCCAGCAGCTTAGATGGACAGGGACGGAAAAAACTGTTTTTT,CASSLDGQGRKKLFF
NA,TRBJ2-1,TRBD1,TRBV12-5,TGTGCTAGTGGTTTAGATACAGGGGGGGAGCAGTTCTTC,CASGLDTGGEQFF
NA,TRBJ2-1,TRBD1,TRBV7-9,TGTGCCAGCAGCCCCCAAGGTGTTCCGGGACAGGGGAAAAACAATGAGCAGTTCTTC,CASSPQGVPGQGKNNEQFF
once,TRBJ1-5,TRBD1,TRBV27,TGTGCCAGCAGTTCCCGACAGGGGGGCAATCAGCCCCAGCATTTT,CASSSRQGGNQPQHF
NA,TRBJ1-2,NA,TRBV7-3,TGTGCCAGCAGCTTAAACAGGAACTATGGCTACACCTTC,CASSLNRNYGYTF
NA,TRBJ1-3,TRBD1,TRBV7-8,TGTGCCAGCAGCTCAAGGAACAGGGGGCTTTCTGGAAACACCATATATTTT,CASSSRNRGLSGNTIYF
NA,TRBJ1-5,NA,TRBV19,TGTGCCAGTAGTATACAGGGAAGAAGCAATCAGCCCCAGCATTTT,CASSIQGRSNQPQHF
NA,TRBJ2-1,NA,TRBV9,TGTGCCAGCAACCTCCGGGGCTCCTACAATGAGCAGTTCTTC,CASNLRGSYNEQFF
NA,TRBJ1-1,TRBD1,TRBV18,TGTGCCAGCTCACCGGGGACAGGATCGAACACTGAAGCTTTCTTT,CASSPGTGSNTEAFF
NA,TRBJ1-2,TRBD1,TRBV5-6,TGTGCCAGCAGCTTGAATGGACAGGGGGGCTATGGCTACACCTTC,CASSLNGQGGYGYTF
NA,TRBJ1-1,NA,TRBV4-3,TGCGCCAGCAGCCAAGTGATTGGACTGTCAAGTGGGGTCTTT,CASSQVIGLSSGVF
NA,TRBJ2-1,NA,TRBV27,TGTGCCAGCAGGGACAGCTCCTACAATGAGCAGTTCTTC,CASRDSSYNEQFF
NA,TRBJ2-7,NA,TRBV5-1,TGCGCCAGCAGCTACGTCCCAGGGGCCGTCTACGAGCAGTACTTC,CASSYVPGAVYEQYF
NA,TRBJ2-7,NA,TRBV6-6,TGTGCCAGCGCCGGGAGAGAGGGTGGGTCCGAGCAGTACTTC,CASAGREGGSEQYF
NA,TRBJ1-1,NA,TRBV9,TGTGCCAGCAGCGGCTCCAGGGGCGCGGATGTTGAAGCTTTCTTT,CASSGSRGADVEAFF
NA,TRBJ2-5,NA,TRBV5-1,TGCGCCAGCAACCCGGCGAGGGCTAACACTATCGCCCAGTACTTC,CASNPARANTIAQYF
NA,TRBJ2-5,TRBD2,TRBV4-1,TGCGCCAGCAGCCGTAGCGGGGGGCAGGAGACCCAGTACTTC,CASSRSGGQETQYF
NA,TRBJ1-4,NA,TRBV20-1,TGCAGTGCTATCATGGCTGAAAAACTGTTTTTT,CSAIMAEKLFF
NA,TRBJ1-6,NA,TRBV7-6,TGTGCCAGCAGCTTTTCGACAGGCAATAATTCACCCCTCCACTTT,CASSFSTGNNSPLHF
few,TRBJ1-2,NA,TRBV6-6,TGTGCCAGCAGTTACGTGGACACCAACTATGGCTACACCTTC,CASSYVDTNYGYTF
NA,TRBJ2-1,NA,TRBV29-1,TGCAGCGTTGAACGGGCGGTAAAGGGAGCCTACAATGAGCAGTTCTTC,CSVERAVKGAYNEQFF
NA,TRBJ1-1,NA,TRBV18,TGTGCCAGCTCGCCTCCAGGGTGGGTCGACACTGAAGCTTTCTTT,CASSPPGWVDTEAFF
NA,TRBJ2-3,TRBD1,TRBV19,TGTGCCAGTAGTCCAGCGACAGGGGGCTGGACAGATACGCAGTATTTT,CASSPATGGWTDTQYF
NA,TRBJ2-2,TRBD1,TRBV7-3,TGTGCCAGCAGCTTAAGGACAGGAATGAACACCGGGGAGCTGTTTTTT,CASSLRTGMNTGELFF
NA,TRBJ2-4,TRBD1,TRBV6-5,TGTGCCAGCAGGATGACAGGGGGCAACATTCAGTACTTC,CASRMTGGNIQYF
NA,TRBJ1-2,NA,TRBV6-6,TGTGCCAGCAGCCCTTCGGGTGGCTACACCTTC,CASSPSGGYTF
NA,TRBJ2-1,TRBD1,TRBV7-6,TGTGCCAGCAGCTTATTTCCGGGACAGACCAACAATGAGCAGTTCTTC,CASSLFPGQTNNEQFF
NA,TRBJ1-3,TRBD1,TRBV5-6,TGTGCCAGCAGCATAGGGACAGGTACTGGAAACACCATATATTTT,CASSIGTGTGNTIYF
NA,TRBJ1-3,TRBD1,TRBV6-4,TGTGCCAGCAGTGTCGAGGACAGGGGGCCGAAGATTTTTGGAAACACCATATATTTT,CASSVEDRGPKIFGNTIYF
NA,TRBJ2-1,TRBD2,TRBV4-1,TGCGCCAGCAGCCAAGAGGGACTAGTCAGCTCCTACAATGAGCAGTTCTTC,CASSQEGLVSSYNEQFF
NA,TRBJ1-2,NA,TRBV25-1,TGTGCCAGCAGTGAATCGCGGTTCTATGGCTACACCTTC,CASSESRFYGYTF
NA,TRBJ1-3,NA,TRBV11-2,TGTGCCAGCAGCCCCACTCTGGGAGCTGGAAACACCATATATTTT,CASSPTLGAGNTIYF
NA,TRBJ1-6,TRBD1,TRBV18,TGTGCCAGCTCTCCCTCCGGGACAGCCAATTCACCCCTCCACTTT,CASSPSGTANSPLHF
NA,TRBJ1-1,NA,TRBV27,TGTGCCAGCAGTAATTCGGTGAACACTGAAGCTTTCTTT,CASSNSVNTEAFF
NA,TRBJ1-2,NA,TRBV7-9,TGTGCCAGCACCCACCCCCAGGGCCGAGGCTACACCTTC,CASTHPQGRGYTF
NA,TRBJ1-2,TRBD1,TRBV2,TGTGCCAGCAGTGGGACAGGGACTTGGGCCAACTATGGCTACACCTTC,CASSGTGTWANYGYTF
NA,TRBJ2-7,TRBD2,TRBV7-2,TGTGCCAGCAGCTTGCGTGGACTAGCGGGGGAGGTGGACGAGCAGTACTTC,CASSLRGLAGEVDEQYF
NA,TRBJ1-6,TRBD1,TRBV28,TGTGCCAGCAGTCTCGCGGACAGGGGAGTTCCCCTCCACTTT,CASSLADRGVPLHF
NA,TRBJ2-1,NA,TRBV10-3,TGTGCCATCAGTGAGTCGGGCCAGGGGCTCTACAATGAGCAGTTCTTC,CAISESGQGLYNEQFF